These 20 T cell receptor beta chains came from one sample sequenced in a study of blood T cell repertoires in COVID-19 (dated by TCRdb to 2020 to 2022). Library creation used the immunoSEQ multiplex PCR assay. In TCRdb, the immuneACCESS table is reduced to in-frame sequences with V and J assigned. These tables do not hold every clone; where another copy was compared, an unresolved V gene accounts for under half, and the others remain unexplained. For this sample there are 200,000 or so clones; around three quarters appear just once. The ten top clones hold 4.5% to 7% of the sample. Sequenced sample: peripheral blood. The receptors shown here come from a woman in her seventies with acute or convalescent COVID-19.

The V and J genes are TRBV6-5 and TRBJ1-3; no clear D. This CDR3 has 12 residues. V lost 7 bases to trimming and J lost 8 bases, with 12 bases between them. The germline gives CDR1 MNHEY, CDR2 SVGAGI. CDR3 sequence (DNA): TGTGCCAGCAAATCGTTTCGTGACACCATATATTTT. Its translation: CASKSFRDTIYF.

This clone was seen ten or more times. The rearrangement joins TRBV7-9 to TRBJ2-1; D unclear. Germline values: CDR1 SEHNR, CDR2 FQNEAQ (reference sequence). The CDR3 consists of 15 residues. V shed 1 base and J shed 6 bases, with 13 bases lying between them. CDR3 DNA sequence: TGTGCCAGCAGCTTAGGTGGTCTCCCGGTCAATGAGCAGTTCTTC. It encodes CASSLGGLPVNEQFF.

Worth noting for this clone: One junction end does not reproduce the germline sequence, and a read error may be involved. The J gene is TRBJ2-1, the V gene TRBV6-1, with 11 positions matching TRBD2. The V gene's germline CDR1 is MNHNS and CDR2 SASEGT. This CDR3 is 16 amino acids long. The CDR3 region has the DNA TGTGTCAGCAGTGCGCAACTAGCGGGAGCGAGGAATGAGCAGTTCTTC. It encodes CVSSAQLAGARNEQFF.

The chain uses TRBV4-1 and TRBJ2-7; 7 bases map to TRBD1. CDR1 and CDR2 from the germline V gene are MGHRA and YSYEKL. This CDR3 spans 16 amino acids. J was trimmed by 4 bases and V by 0 bases; bases with no gene match: 9. Written as DNA, the CDR3 is TGCGCCAGCAGCCAAGATTGGGGGACAGCACCTTACGAGCAGTACTTC. Translated, it gives CASSQDWGTAPYEQYF.

The chain carries TRBV6-5 and TRBJ1-4; no definite D call. The V and J ends lost 0 bases and 8 bases respectively, with 7 bases between them. The CDR3 loop spans 13 amino acids. The V gene's germline CDR1 is MNHEY and CDR2 SVGAGI. The CDR3 bases are TGTGCCAGCAGTTACTCGAGACTAGAAAAACTGTTTTTT. It is translated as CASSYSRLEKLFF.

V and J are TRBV13 and TRBJ1-6; D is uncertain. Germline V gives CDR1 PRHDT, CDR2 FYEKMQ (reference sequence). Trimming removed 3 bases at V and 9 bases at J, with 18 bases between. The CDR3 extends over 16 amino acids. As DNA, the CDR3 is TGTGCCAGCAGCTTTTTCCCCACCAGAGAGGTTTCACCCCTCCACTTT. Translating gives CASSFFPTREVSPLHF.

The chain couples TRBV6-5 to TRBJ2-2; 8 nucleotides match TRBD1. The CDR3 runs 13 residues. CDR1 MNHEY and CDR2 SVGAGI come from the germline V gene. The V gene end was trimmed by 8 bases and the J gene end by 4 bases; junction bases not matched to a gene: 3. CDR3 protein: CASQGAITGELFF. The CDR3 nucleotides are TGTGCCAGCCAGGGGGCGATCACCGGGGAGCTGTTTTTT.

On this clone: The sample has other DNA sequences that encode this CDR3 too. The chain joins TRBV7-2 to TRBJ1-5; 8 bases are shared with TRBD1. CDR3 length: 15 residues. V lost 0 bases, J lost 5 bases, and 3 bases stayed unmatched. Germline-derived CDR1 and CDR2 are SGHTA and FQGNSA. The CDR3 reads CASSLAGTGYQPQHF. In nucleotides, the CDR3 is TGTGCCAGCAGCTTAGCCGGGACAGGCTATCAGCCCCAGCATTTT.

The V call is TRBV7-9, the J call TRBJ2-5; D is undetermined. The germline gives CDR1 SEHNR, CDR2 FQNEAQ (reference sequence). V shed 0 bases and J shed 1 base, with 9 bases lying between them. The CDR3 spans 15 residues. The CDR3 region has the DNA TGTGCCAGCAGCTTAGCGATCACAGCCCAAGAGACCCAGTACTTC. It codes for CASSLAITAQETQYF.

The CDR3 here is CASVGPVTYEQYF. CDR3 in DNA: TGTGCCAGCGTGGGGCCGGTAACCTACGAGCAGTACTTC. The chain joins TRBV28 to TRBJ2-7, with D possibly being TRBD1 (5 bases). Germline-derived CDR1 and CDR2 are MDHEN and SYDVKM. The V and J ends lost 8 bases and 2 bases respectively, with 13 bases between them. There are 13 residues in the CDR3.

V usage is TRBV5-6 and J usage is TRBJ2-1; 7 nucleotides line up with TRBD1. With 5 bases clipped from V and 0 bases from J, the junction kept 11 bases outside the gene matches. This CDR3 contains 17 residues. CDR1 and CDR2 (germline): SGHDT, YYEEEE. The CDR3 reads CASRDRTARSSYNEQFF. DNA of the CDR3: TGTGCCAGCAGGGACAGGACAGCCAGGAGCTCCTACAATGAGCAGTTCTTC.

The CDR3 nucleotides are TGTGCCAGCAGCTTGGAAGAGGGACAGGGGATGGATCAGCCCCAGCATTTT. Translated, it gives CASSLEEGQGMDQPQHF. J is TRBJ1-5 and V is TRBV5-5, with 10 bases that match TRBD1. With 0 bases clipped from V and 5 bases from J, the junction kept 8 bases outside the gene matches. CDR3 size: 17 residues. Germline CDR1 and CDR2: SGHKS and YYEKEE (reference sequence).

The V call is TRBV4-2, the J call TRBJ1-2; D gene unclear. The CDR3 sequence is 13 residues long. Germline V CDR1 and CDR2: LGHNA, YNFKEQ. Trimming cost V 1 base and J 7 bases, with 10 bases left between them. The CDR3 protein is CASSQARVGGYTF. The DNA for the CDR3 is TGTGCCAGCAGCCAAGCGAGGGTGGGTGGCTACACCTTC.

The chain combines TRBV7-2 with TRBJ2-1, with D possibly being TRBD2 (6 bases). The germline V and J ends were trimmed by 2 bases and 3 bases, with 17 bases remaining between them. This CDR3 is built from 17 residues. CDR1 and CDR2 (germline): SGHTA, FQGNSA. As DNA, the CDR3 is TGTGCCAGCAGCTTATCCCCCGGTAGCGGATACTACAATGAGCAGTTCTTC. This codes for CASSLSPGSGYYNEQFF.

The J gene is TRBJ2-1, the V gene TRBV7-3; 8 bases fit TRBD2. The CDR3 is made up of 17 amino acids. Germline assignment: CDR1 SGHTA and CDR2 FQGTGA. V shed 4 bases and J 2 bases; nucleotides not matched to a gene: 10. CDR3 sequence reads: CASSSRTSPLPYNEQFF. Here the CDR3 DNA reads TGTGCCAGCAGCTCTAGGACTAGCCCCCTACCCTACAATGAGCAGTTCTTC.

In this sample, this clone turned up a few times. V gene TRBV3-1 (or the pseudogene TRBV3-2) combines with J gene TRBJ1-5; D call uncertain. Germline CDR1 reads LGHDT; CDR2 reads YNNKEL (reference sequence). This CDR3 contains 13 residues. V dropped 0 bases and J dropped 6 bases, with 6 bases sitting between them. The CDR3 region has the DNA TGTGCCAGCAGCCAAGATGAGGTTCAGCCCCAGCATTTT. This translates into CASSQDEVQPQHF.

CDR3 amino acids: CASSIVAGGDHEQFF. CDR3 coding DNA: TGTGCCAGTAGTATAGTGGCGGGAGGGGACCATGAGCAGTTCTTC. The V and J genes are TRBV19 and TRBJ2-1, with 9 nucleotides matching TRBD2. Germline trimming cut 1 base from V and 8 bases from J; bases unmatched to any gene: 6. The CDR3 extends over 15 amino acids. Germline V gene sequence: CDR1 LNHDA, CDR2 SQIVND (reference sequence).

The CDR3 bases are TGTGCCAGTAGTCCCACCGGGACAGGAGGACAACAGCCCCAGCATTTT. Translated, it gives CASSPTGTGGQQPQHF. The chain is built from TRBV19 and TRBJ1-5; 8 nucleotides align to TRBD1. Germline lookup yields CDR1 LNHDA and CDR2 SQIVND (reference sequence). This CDR3 comprises 16 residues. V shed 5 bases and J 7 bases; nucleotides not matched to a gene: 13.

The V and J genes are TRBV6-5 and TRBJ1-1, with a tentative D call TRBD1 (6 bases). CDR3 length equals 13 residues. The V and J ends lost 6 bases and 4 bases respectively, with 12 bases between them. Germline lookup yields CDR1 MNHEY and CDR2 SVGAGI. The CDR3 DNA reads as TGTGCCAGCAGATCTGGACAGTCCACTGAAGCTTTCTTT. It encodes CASRSGQSTEAFF.

The gene calls are TRBV19 and TRBJ1-1, with 8 bases fitting TRBD1. Germline lookup yields CDR1 LNHDA and CDR2 SQIVND (reference sequence). V lost 5 bases to trimming and J lost 0 bases; unmatched junction nucleotides: 5. The CDR3 sequence is 15 residues long. The CDR3 protein is CASSLRTGMNTEAFF. Written as DNA, the CDR3 is TGTGCCAGTAGTCTTCGGACAGGGATGAACACTGAAGCTTTCTTT.